The 7 T cell receptor beta chains reported below all come from one sample, sequenced in a study of cytomegalovirus exposure and HLA in healthy donors. The PCR ran on 60 Vbeta and 13 Jbeta primers. Profiled with immunoSEQ multiplex PCR; TCRdb holds only in-frame clones, not every one. The table shows 65,000 to 85,000 clones, with just over 85% occurring only once. The sequenced sample consisted of PBMCs. These receptors were taken from a woman aged 25 to 39 in good health and CMV-seronegative.

As to this clone: This sample includes further DNA sequences coding for the same CDR3. This chain joins TRBV4-2 and TRBJ2-7; TRBD2 might be the D (5 bases). This CDR3 region has 17 residues. Germline CDR1 and CDR2: LGHNA and YNFKEQ. V was shortened by 0 bases and J by 4 bases, with 19 bases between the two germline ends. The CDR3 reads CASSQELYSGSGYEQYF. In DNA, the CDR3 is TGTGCCAGCAGCCAAGAACTCTACAGTGGGTCGGGGTACGAGCAGTACTTC.

This rearrangement joins TRBV7-2 to TRBJ2-3; 7 bases map to TRBD2. The length of the CDR3 is 15 residues. Trimming at V came to 2 bases and at J to 2 bases, leaving 4 bases not matched to a gene. Germline V lookup: CDR1 SGHTA, CDR2 FQGNSA. CDR3 in amino acids: CASSLRGSSTDTQYF. CDR3 DNA sequence: TGTGCCAGCAGCTTACGCGGGAGTTCCACAGATACGCAGTATTTT.

This clone was counted only a few times. The chain links TRBV5-4 to TRBJ2-3, with D hard to call. The V gene lost 0 bases and the J gene lost 2 bases, with 7 bases spanning the gap. In germline, CDR1 is SGHNT, CDR2 YYREEE (reference sequence). This CDR3 has 14 residues. The CDR3 loop is CASSLGASTDTQYF. CDR3 bases: TGTGCCAGCAGCTTGGGGGCCTCCACAGATACGCAGTATTTT.

This clone was found a few times. This sequence joins TRBV7-9 and TRBJ2-7, with 8 bases identical to TRBD1. Germline lookup yields CDR1 SEHNR and CDR2 FQNEAQ (reference sequence). The CDR3 is 13 amino acids. With V trimmed by 5 bases and J by 6 bases, 6 bases remained unmatched. The CDR3 loop is CASSPGQGGEQYF. CDR3 in DNA: TGTGCCAGCAGCCCAGGACAGGGCGGCGAGCAGTACTTC.

This clone was seen just once. The V gene is TRBV19, the J gene TRBJ1-1, with TRBD1 as a possible D gene (5 bases). The germline gives CDR1 LNHDA, CDR2 SQIVND (reference sequence). Trimming left V 4 bases short and J 5 bases short, with 8 bases between. The CDR3 covers 12 residues. CDR3 loop: CASSTRVTEAFF. CDR3 nucleotides: TGTGCCAGTAGTACCAGGGTAACTGAAGCTTTCTTT.

The CDR3 coding sequence is TGTGCCAGCAGCGTAGGGGACAGTGGAAACACCATATATTTT. Translating it yields CASSVGDSGNTIYF. The chain combines TRBV9 with TRBJ1-3; 7 bases match TRBD1. This CDR3 region has 14 residues. The V gene's germline CDR1 is SGDLS and CDR2 YYNGEE. Trimming at V came to 0 bases and at J to 3 bases, leaving 0 bases not matched to a gene.

A note on this clone: The sample holds other DNA sequences that translate to the same CDR3. The rearrangement links TRBV7-2 to TRBJ1-2; TRBD1 might be the D (6 bases). CDR1 SGHTA and CDR2 FQGNSA come from the germline V gene. The CDR3 has 16 amino acids. V gave up 5 bases and J gave up 6 bases, with 22 bases separating them. The CDR3 DNA reads as TGTGCCAGCAGCGAAAATCCAGGGGCGGCTTCGGATGGCTACACCTTC. This gives the protein CASSENPGAASDGYTF.